Listed below are T cell receptor beta chains from one sample, sequenced in a study of blood T cell repertoires in COVID-19. Measured with immunoSEQ multiplex PCR; TCRdb has only the in-frame clones, and not every one. This table holds some 500,000 clones, roughly 90% found once. Input material: PBMCs or T cells enriched from blood (not recorded which). The origin of the receptors is a woman aged 40 to 50 who had recovered from COVID-19. Each CDR3 is given with its conserved first and last residue. The D gene is left open where the match is weak. Expanded clones are given a class, and other clones once, few, many or no size at all.

CDR3aa	CDR3nt	v_gene	j_gene	d_gene	abundance
CASSPLGTGGETQYF	TGTGCCAGCAGCCCCCTAGGGACCGGGGGAGAGACCCAGTACTTC	TRBV7-9	TRBJ2-5	-	-
CASSHGGEQFF	TGTGCCAGCAGTCACGGGGGGGAGCAGTTCTTC	TRBV6-2/TRBV6-3	TRBJ2-1	TRBD2	-
CASSLRPDWVNTEAFF	TGTGCCAGCAGCCTCCGACCGGACTGGGTGAACACTGAAGCTTTCTTT	TRBV5-4	TRBJ1-1	-	-
CASSQDYYEQYF	TGTGCCAGCAGTCAGGACTACTACGAGCAGTACTTC	TRBV12-3/TRBV12-4	TRBJ2-7	-	few
CASSFKWSGYEQYF	TGTGCCAGCAGCTTCAAGTGGTCCGGGTACGAGCAGTACTTC	TRBV5-6	TRBJ2-7	-	-
CASSSLTGPTEAFF	TGTGCCAGCAGTTCCCTGACAGGACCCACTGAAGCTTTCTTT	TRBV27	TRBJ1-1	-	few
CASSPRVSSYEQYF	TGTGCCAGCAGTCCCCGGGTAAGCTCCTACGAGCAGTACTTC	TRBV6-5	TRBJ2-7	-	-
CASSTGHVNTEAFF	TGTGCCAGCAGCACCGGACACGTGAACACTGAAGCTTTCTTT	TRBV7-2	TRBJ1-1	-	-
CASSLGRRQYLDIQYF	TGTGCCAGCAGCTTAGGACGTAGACAGTATCTAGACATTCAGTACTTC	TRBV11-2	TRBJ2-4	-	-
CASSRGQGVIGEQFF	TGCGCCAGCAGCCGGGGACAGGGGGTTATAGGTGAGCAGTTCTTC	TRBV4-1	TRBJ2-1	TRBD1	-
CASSLFTGNEQFF	TGTGCCAGCAGTTTATTCACAGGGAATGAGCAGTTCTTC	TRBV27	TRBJ2-1	-	-
CASSDATGSDTQYF	TGTGCCAGCAGTGATGCGACAGGGTCAGATACGCAGTATTTT	TRBV6-4	TRBJ2-3	TRBD1	few
CASSLLENQPQHF	TGTGCCAGCAGCTTACTAGAAAATCAGCCCCAGCATTTT	TRBV7-8	TRBJ1-5	-	few
CASSPRDRRGFSNQPQHF	TGTGCCAGTAGTCCCCGGGACAGAAGGGGATTTAGCAATCAGCCCCAGCATTTT	TRBV19	TRBJ1-5	TRBD1	-
CASSPSGPGVNEQFF	TGTGCCAGCAGTCCGTCAGGACCGGGGGTTAATGAGCAGTTCTTC	TRBV6-2/TRBV6-3	TRBJ2-1	-	-
CASSLLPGDTEAFF	TGTGCCAGCAGCTTGCTCCCGGGGGACACTGAAGCTTTCTTT	TRBV5-5	TRBJ1-1	-	-
CASSQGAPGVAFF	TGTGCCAGCAGCCAAGGGGCGCCGGGGGTAGCTTTCTTT	TRBV3-1/TRBV3-2	TRBJ1-1	-	-
CASSNQGGANEKLFF	TGTGCCAGTAGTAACCAGGGTGGAGCTAATGAAAAACTGTTTTTT	TRBV19	TRBJ1-4	-	-
CASSKPGQDLYGYTF	TGTGCCAGCAGCAAACCGGGACAGGACCTCTATGGCTACACCTTC	TRBV21-1	TRBJ1-2	-	-
CASSQIAGTEAFF	TGTGCCAGCAGCCAAATAGCAGGGACTGAAGCTTTCTTT	TRBV4-2	TRBJ1-1	-	-
CASSRTVLSGNTIYF	TGTGCCAGCAGCCGGACAGTCCTCTCTGGAAACACCATATATTTT	TRBV6-5	TRBJ1-3	-	-
CASRASGSSYEQYF	TGTGCCAGTCGGGCTAGCGGCAGCTCCTACGAGCAGTACTTC	TRBV19	TRBJ2-7	TRBD2	-
CASRTGINTEAFF	TGTGCCAGCAGGACAGGGATTAACACTGAAGCTTTCTTT	TRBV11-1	TRBJ1-1	TRBD1	-
CASSQDSTRGHTEAFF	TGTGCCAGCAGCCAAGACTCCACCAGGGGGCACACTGAAGCTTTCTTT	TRBV14	TRBJ1-1	TRBD1	-
CASSLDTMRQFF	TGTGCCAGCAGCTTGGACACAATGAGGCAGTTCTTC	TRBV11-2	TRBJ2-1	-	-
CASSQLLGTDTQYF	TGCGCCAGCAGCCAGCTACTGGGCACAGATACGCAGTATTTT	TRBV4-3	TRBJ2-3	-	-
CSVEDGLAGSYNEQFF	TGCAGCGTAGAGGATGGACTAGCGGGTTCCTACAATGAGCAGTTCTTC	TRBV29-1	TRBJ2-1	TRBD2	-
CASSPSGQGWFGYEQYF	TGTGCCAGCAGTCCCTCGGGACAGGGTTGGTTTGGCTACGAGCAGTACTTC	TRBV28	TRBJ2-7	TRBD1	-
CASSQDAPGISSGANVLTF	TGTGCCAGCAGCCAAGATGCGCCAGGGATTAGCTCTGGGGCCAACGTCCTGACTTTC	TRBV14	TRBJ2-6	-	-
CAISEGAENYGYTF	TGTGCCATCAGTGAGGGAGCAGAAAACTATGGCTACACCTTC	TRBV10-3	TRBJ1-2	-	-
CASSLGQGGGNQPQHF	TGTGCCAGCTCACTGGGACAGGGCGGTGGCAATCAGCCCCAGCATTTT	TRBV18	TRBJ1-5	TRBD1	-
CASGRDRSGNTIYF	TGTGCTAGTGGCCGGGACAGAAGTGGAAACACCATATATTTT	TRBV12-5	TRBJ1-3	TRBD1	-
CASSPEHPINTIYF	TGTGCCAGCTCACCAGAGCACCCAATAAACACCATATATTTT	TRBV18	TRBJ1-3	-	few
CASSRGVSEPQHF	TGTGCCAGCAGCCGCGGGGTTTCAGAGCCCCAGCATTTT	TRBV5-4	TRBJ1-5	-	-
CASSSLAGEDEQYF	TGTGCCAGCAGCTCCCTAGCGGGAGAAGACGAGCAGTACTTC	TRBV7-9	TRBJ2-7	TRBD2	-
CASSGGFADTQYF	TGTGCCAGCAGTGGGGGCTTCGCAGATACGCAGTATTTT	TRBV12-3/TRBV12-4	TRBJ2-3	-	-
CASSIELAGVGTYEQYF	TGTGCCAGTAGTATAGAACTAGCGGGAGTGGGCACCTACGAGCAGTACTTC	TRBV19	TRBJ2-7	TRBD2	-
CASSRTQSSTYYGYTF	TGTGCCAGCAGTCGGACTCAATCCTCCACTTACTATGGCTACACCTTC	TRBV5-5	TRBJ1-2	-	few
CASSYGELPYGYTF	TGTGCCAGCAGTTACGGGGAGCTTCCGTATGGCTACACCTTC	TRBV6-2/TRBV6-3	TRBJ1-2	-	-
CASSVGASYEQYF	TGTGCCAGTAGTGTTGGGGCCTCCTACGAGCAGTACTTC	TRBV19	TRBJ2-7	-	-
CASRQGAASTDTQYF	TGTGCCAGCCGACAGGGGGCGGCAAGCACAGATACGCAGTATTTT	TRBV27	TRBJ2-3	TRBD1	-
CASSPGQGSSNEQFF	TGTGCCAGCAGCCCCGGACAGGGTAGTAGTAATGAGCAGTTCTTC	TRBV11-3	TRBJ2-1	TRBD1	-
CASSARTGYTGELFF	TGTGCCAGCAGCGCCAGGACAGGGTACACCGGGGAGCTGTTTTTT	TRBV9	TRBJ2-2	TRBD1	-
CASHRFTRRGEANTEAFF	TGTGCCAGCCATCGATTCACCCGGCGCGGTGAGGCGAACACTGAAGCTTTCTTT	TRBV6-6	TRBJ1-1	-	-
CASSLGGYSPLHF	TGTGCCAGCAGCTTGGGAGGTTATTCACCCCTCCACTTT	TRBV5-6	TRBJ1-6	-	-
CASSQSPADLETQYF	TGCGCCAGCAGTCAATCCCCCGCAGATTTAGAGACCCAGTACTTC	TRBV23-1	TRBJ2-5	-	-
CASSQDLRGGTYEQYF	TGCGCCAGCAGCCAAGATCTTCGCGGAGGTACCTACGAGCAGTACTTC	TRBV4-3	TRBJ2-7	-	few
CASSPTGQGRTGELFF	TGTGCCAGCAGTCCAACGGGACAGGGAAGGACCGGGGAGCTGTTTTTT	TRBV28	TRBJ2-2	TRBD1	-
CASSLLGNTIYF	TGTGCCAGCAGCTTACTCGGAAACACCATATATTTT	TRBV11-2	TRBJ1-3	-	-
CASSEQTSEEETQYF	TGCGCCAGCAGTGAGCAGACTAGCGAGGAAGAGACCCAGTACTTC	TRBV10-2	TRBJ2-5	TRBD2	-
CASSRIAVGVYEQYF	TGTGCCAGCAGCCGCATAGCGGTAGGGGTCTACGAGCAGTACTTC	TRBV7-6	TRBJ2-7	-	-
CASSSQTGNSYEQYF	TGTGCCAGCAGCTCACAGACAGGGAACTCCTACGAGCAGTACTTC	TRBV7-9	TRBJ2-7	TRBD1	-
CASSLGIEQYF	TGTGCCAGCAGCTTAGGTATCGAGCAGTACTTC	TRBV7-2	TRBJ2-7	-	-
CASSILRDSYEQYF	TGTGCCAGTAGTATCCTCAGGGACTCCTACGAGCAGTACTTC	TRBV19	TRBJ2-7	-	-
CASRLRSGPETQYF	TGTGCCAGCAGACTGAGGAGTGGCCCAGAGACCCAGTACTTC	TRBV5-4	TRBJ2-5	-	-
CASRGETGAYYNEQFF	TGCGCCAGCAGGGGAGAGACAGGGGCCTACTACAATGAGCAGTTCTTC	TRBV5-1	TRBJ2-1	TRBD1	-